These 22 T cell receptor beta chains were all obtained from the same sample, sequenced in a study of blood T cell repertoires in COVID-19. Clones were sequenced by immunoSEQ multiplex PCR, and TCRdb holds only the in-frame ones, with some missing. This table has roughly 75,000 clones, 70% to 85% appearing once. Sequencing was done on a sample of peripheral blood. All receptors come from a woman aged 70-85 years with acute or convalescent COVID-19.

This chain links TRBV4-1 with TRBJ1-5; D is undetermined. V was trimmed by 3 bases and J by 5 bases, leaving 11 bases between them. Looked up from germline, CDR1 is MGHRA and CDR2 is YSYEKL. The CDR3 is 14 residues long. Here the CDR3 reads CASSHRREDQPQHF. The CDR3, as DNA: TGCGCCAGCAGCCATAGGAGGGAGGATCAGCCCCAGCATTTT.

V is TRBV7-2 and J is TRBJ2-5, with 9 bases fitting TRBD2. The junction had 18 bases not matched to a gene; V was cut back by 5 bases and J by 11 bases. Per the germline V gene, CDR1 is SGHTA and CDR2 is FQGNSA. CDR3 length equals 16 residues. In nucleotides, the CDR3 is TGTGCCAGCAGCGTAGTTCCTAGCGGGGAGGGAGTGAGGCAGTACTTC. Its translation: CASSVVPSGEGVRQYF.

V usage is TRBV7-2 and J usage is TRBJ2-2; D unresolved. Trimming pared 5 bases from V and 1 base from J, leaving 8 bases between. The CDR3 consists of 14 residues. CDR1 is SGHTA and CDR2 is FQGNSA in the germline V gene. CDR3 protein: CASSTPQNTGELFF. CDR3 nucleotide sequence: TGTGCCAGCAGCACTCCTCAGAACACCGGGGAGCTGTTTTTT. The full variable domain, in which reference TRBV7-2 and TRBJ2-2 provide the parts outside the CDR3, is GAGVSQSPSNKVTEKGKDVELRCDPISGHTALYWYRQSLGQGLEFLIYFQGNSAPDKSGLPSDRFSAERTGGSVSTLTIQRTQQEDSAVYLCASSTPQNTGELFFGEGSRLTVL.

The rearrangement links TRBV4-2 to TRBJ1-2; no reliable D call. Germline V gene sequence: CDR1 LGHNA, CDR2 YNFKEQ. This CDR3 has 15 residues. Trimming took 0 bases from V and 6 from J, leaving 14 bases between them. CDR3 loop: CASSQDNTGMNGYTF. The CDR3 region has the DNA TGTGCCAGCAGCCAAGATAATACGGGTATGAATGGCTACACCTTC.

The chain couples TRBV3-1 (or the pseudogene TRBV3-2) to TRBJ2-3; 14 bases align to TRBD2. V trimming: 4 bases; J trimming: 5 bases; junction bases outside the gene matches: 5. The CDR3 runs 16 residues. The germline gives CDR1 LGHDT, CDR2 YNNKEL (reference sequence). CDR3 sequence: CASSRLAGGPGDTQYF. CDR3 coding DNA: TGTGCCAGCAGCCGACTAGCGGGAGGGCCAGGAGATACGCAGTATTTT.

This clone has only a few counts. The chain joins TRBV7-9 to TRBJ1-5; D is perhaps TRBD1 (5 bases). The CDR3 totals 13 residues. V gave up 8 bases and J gave up 2 bases, with 10 bases separating them. From germline, CDR1 is SEHNR and CDR2 FQNEAQ (reference sequence). DNA of the CDR3: TGTGCCAGCGATCGGGGGGGCAATCAGCCCCAGCATTTT. Its translation is CASDRGGNQPQHF.

The J gene is TRBJ2-5, the V gene TRBV15; a weak D match, TRBD2 (6 bases). The CDR3 has 13 amino acids. Trimming pared 0 bases from V and 14 bases from J, leaving 16 bases between. In germline, CDR1 is LNHNV, CDR2 YYDKDF (reference sequence). The CDR3 bases are TGTGCCACCAGCAGAGATTCTTTGGGGACTCCTTACTTC. This codes for CATSRDSLGTPYF.

Only one count was recorded for this clone. This chain uses TRBV19 with TRBJ1-1; TRBD1 agrees at 7 bases. Looked up from germline, CDR1 is LNHDA and CDR2 is SQIVND (reference sequence). The length of the CDR3 is 14 residues. V gave up 2 bases and J gave up 5 bases; unmatched junction bases: 5. The CDR3 nucleotides are TGTGCCAGTAGTATATCGAGGGGGCGGACTGAAGCTTTCTTT. Residues: CASSISRGRTEAFF.

This clone has just a few counts. The chain combines TRBV28 with TRBJ1-3; unclear D gene. V lost 4 bases and J lost 8, with 12 bases in between. Germline CDR1 and CDR2: MDHEN and SYDVKM. The CDR3 length is 13 residues. The CDR3 sequence: CASSYRQKYTIYF. DNA of the CDR3: TGTGCCAGCAGTTACAGACAAAAATACACCATATATTTT.

This chain uses TRBV5-6 with TRBJ2-1; the match to TRBD1 covers 7 bases. This CDR3 is 15 amino acids long. The V segment lost 0 bases and the J segment 4 bases; nucleotides outside the gene matches: 4. Germline V gene lookup returns CDR1 SGHDT and CDR2 YYEEEE. The CDR3 sequence is CASSLGTGPYNEQFF. In nucleotides, the CDR3 is TGTGCCAGCAGCTTGGGGACAGGACCTTACAATGAGCAGTTCTTC.

This chain links TRBV5-4 with TRBJ1-2, with a tentative D call TRBD1 (5 bases). Germline V gives CDR1 SGHNT, CDR2 YYREEE (reference sequence). The CDR3 consists of 17 residues. V lost 3 bases, J lost 7 bases, and 25 bases lay in between. In DNA, the CDR3 is TGTGCCAGCAGCTCCCGGACCGGGCCGGGGGTAAGTTCTGGCTACACCTTC. It is translated as CASSSRTGPGVSSGYTF.

The count of this clone is one. The same CDR3 arises from other DNA sequences in this sample as well. The chain has TRBV18 and TRBJ2-5; D may be TRBD1 (5 bases). Germline CDR1 KGHSH, CDR2 LQKENI. CDR3 size: 13 residues. Trimming left V 2 bases short and J 2 bases short, with 6 bases between. CDR3 nucleotides: TGTGCCAGCTCACCATCAGGGCAAGAGACCCAGTACTTC. It is translated as CASSPSGQETQYF.

The chain carries TRBV5-4 and TRBJ1-1; D remains unclear. The CDR3 is 14 amino acids. Per germline, CDR1 SGHNT and CDR2 YYREEE (reference sequence). Trimming left V 0 bases short and J 4 bases short, with 10 bases between. CDR3 DNA sequence: TGTGCCAGCAGCTTGGATTCGGGGAGCACTGAAGCTTTCTTT. This translates into CASSLDSGSTEAFF. Filled out from reference TRBV5-4 and TRBJ1-1, the complete variable domain reads ETGVTQSPTHLIKTRGQQVTLRCSSQSGHNTVSWYQQALGQGPQFIFQYYREEENGRGNFPPRFSGLQFPNYSSELNVNALELDDSALYLCASSLDSGSTEAFFGQGTRLTVV.

J is TRBJ1-2 and V is TRBV7-9, with D perhaps matching TRBD1 (6 bases). This CDR3 contains 15 residues. From germline, CDR1 is SEHNR and CDR2 FQNEAQ (reference sequence). Trimming took 8 bases from V and 8 from J, leaving 24 bases between them. CDR3 sequence reads: CASSASDTGLGGYTF. The CDR3 region has the DNA TGTGCCAGCTCTGCTTCGGACACAGGGTTGGGCGGCTACACCTTC. The complete variable domain, with remaining parts taken from reference TRBV7-9 and TRBJ1-2, reads DTGVSQNPRHKITKRGQNVTFRCDPISEHNRLYWYRQTLGQGPEFLTYFQNEAQLEKSRLLSDRFSAERPKGSFSTLEIQRTEQGDSAMYLCASSASDTGLGGYTFGSGTRLTVV.

V and J are TRBV30 and TRBJ2-1; TRBD2 matches at 11 bases. V gave up 8 bases and J gave up 9 bases; unmatched junction bases: 9. The CDR3 is 13 residues long. The germline V gene has CDR1 GTSNPN and CDR2 SVGIG (reference sequence). CDR3 DNA: TGTGCCGGACATAGCGGGGGGGCGGGTGAGCAGTTCTTC. It specifies CAGHSGGAGEQFF.

A few counts support this clone. The same CDR3 also results from other DNA sequences found in this sample. The V gene is TRBV5-1, the J gene TRBJ2-1; TRBD2 is a possible D gene (5 bases). The germline CDR1 and CDR2 sequences are SGHRS and YFSETQ. V shed 2 bases and J shed 0 bases, with 9 bases lying between them. The length of the CDR3 is 15 residues. The CDR3 bases are TGCGCCAGCAGCTTAGCGGCAGACTCCTACAATGAGCAGTTCTTC. It specifies CASSLAADSYNEQFF.

The chain combines TRBV7-2 with TRBJ2-2; a weak D match, TRBD1 (7 bases). Germline assignment: CDR1 SGHTA and CDR2 FQGNSA. Between the trimmed V and J ends, which lost 1 base and 4 bases, there was a span of 13 bases. This CDR3 comprises 16 residues. CDR3 amino acids: CASSLGGRGATGELFF. The CDR3 DNA reads TGTGCCAGCAGCTTAGGAGGCAGGGGGGCCACCGGGGAGCTGTTTTTT.

This chain links TRBV6-2 or TRBV6-3 with TRBJ2-5; D may be TRBD1 (7 bases). CDR3 length: 14 residues. Between the trimmed V and J ends, which lost 6 bases and 5 bases, there was a span of 16 bases. CDR1 is MNHEY, CDR2 SVGEGT, per germline. CDR3: CASSQTGRWETQYF. Written as DNA, the CDR3 is TGTGCCAGCAGCCAGACAGGGAGGTGGGAGACCCAGTACTTC.

This chain links TRBV5-1 with TRBJ1-1; a weak D match, TRBD1 (5 bases). The CDR3 consists of 13 residues. V lost 0 bases, J lost 3 bases, and 6 bases lay in between. Germline CDR1 SGHRS, CDR2 YFSETQ. The CDR3 here is CASSLAGYTEAFF. CDR3 DNA sequence: TGCGCCAGCAGCTTGGCAGGGTACACTGAAGCTTTCTTT. Full variable domain (rest looked up from reference TRBV5-1 and TRBJ1-1): KAGVTQTPRYLIKTRGQQVTLSCSPISGHRSVSWYQQTPGQGLQFLFEYFSETQRNKGNFPGRFSGRQFSNSRSEMNVSTLELGDSALYLCASSLAGYTEAFFGQGTRLTVV.

The V gene is TRBV6-5, the J gene TRBJ2-3, with 12 positions matching TRBD2. V dropped 8 bases and J dropped 2; count of bases not matched to a gene: 2. CDR1 and CDR2 (germline): MNHEY, SVGAGI. This CDR3 comprises 14 residues. In DNA, the CDR3 is TGTGCCAGCCTAGCGGGGGGGAACACAGATACGCAGTATTTT. Translated: CASLAGGNTDTQYF.

The chain carries TRBV5-4 and TRBJ1-3; D gene ambiguous. The V end lost 1 base, the J end lost 0 bases, and 17 bases lay between the germline ends. The germline V gene encodes CDR1 SGHNT and CDR2 YYREEE (reference sequence). The CDR3 sequence is 18 residues long. CDR3 in DNA: TGTGCCAGCAGCTTGAAAGTTGGAGGCAGGAACTCTGGAAACACCATATATTTT. Its protein is CASSLKVGGRNSGNTIYF.

The chain joins TRBV4-1 to TRBJ1-3; 9 bases are shared with TRBD1. The J segment lost 3 bases and the V segment lost 4 bases, leaving 7 bases of the junction unmatched. Germline values: CDR1 MGHRA, CDR2 YSYEKL. This CDR3 spans 16 amino acids. The CDR3 reads CASSRTGQGGGNTIYF. CDR3 bases: TGCGCCAGCAGCCGTACGGGACAGGGAGGTGGAAACACCATATATTTT.